The 17 T cell receptor beta chains below all came from one sample that was sequenced in a study of graft-versus-host responses after intestinal transplantation. The protocol was immunoSEQ multiplex PCR, while the TCRdb copy is restricted to in-frame clones and leaves out a portion. The data show some 48,000 clones, 65% to 85% seen once. Their specific antigens are unknown. Sequencing was performed on unstimulated CD4+ T cells sorted from spleen or lymph node cells, taken before transplant. The receptor source for this set is a human donor who was the organ donor for an intestinal transplant.

This clone was observed a few times. This rearrangement joins TRBV15 to TRBJ2-7, with D perhaps matching TRBD2 (6 bases). The CDR3 sequence is 14 residues long. V was shortened by 0 bases and J by 3 bases, with 9 bases between the two germline ends. Germline lookup yields CDR1 LNHNV and CDR2 YYDKDF (reference sequence). The CDR3 spells CATSRDHGGYEQYF. CDR3 in DNA: TGTGCCACCAGCAGAGATCACGGGGGCTACGAGCAGTACTTC.

The chain links TRBV7-2 to TRBJ2-3, with D perhaps given as TRBD1 or TRBD2 (5 bases each). The CDR3 length is 15 residues. Trimming cost V 4 bases and J 4 bases, with 15 bases left between them. Germline CDR1 and CDR2: SGHTA and FQGNSA. CDR3 in DNA: TGTGCCAGCAGCTATCGGAGGCAGGGCGCAGATACGCAGTATTTT. This translates into CASSYRRQGADTQYF.

The chain uses TRBV19 and TRBJ2-6; 10 bases line up with TRBD1. V was pared by 10 bases and J by 1 base, with 10 bases of the junction left unmatched. Germline CDR1 is LNHDA and CDR2 is SQIVND (reference sequence). The CDR3 is made up of 17 amino acids. The DNA of the CDR3 is TGTGCCACACGACAGGGGGCTCCTCTATCTGGGGCCAACGTCCTGACTTTC. Translated, it gives CATRQGAPLSGANVLTF.

The CDR3 sequence: CASSLNRGLYGYTF. As DNA, the CDR3 is TGTGCCAGCAGCTTGAATAGGGGCCTCTATGGCTACACCTTC. The chain couples TRBV5-4 to TRBJ1-2, with TRBD1 as a possible D gene (5 bases). The V end was cut by 1 base, the J end by 4 bases, with 11 bases between. Germline V CDR1 and CDR2: SGHNT, YYREEE (reference sequence). This CDR3 contains 14 residues. Drawing the rest from reference TRBV5-4 and TRBJ1-2, the complete variable domain is ETGVTQSPTHLIKTRGQQVTLRCSSQSGHNTVSWYQQALGQGPQFIFQYYREEENGRGNFPPRFSGLQFPNYSSELNVNALELDDSALYLCASSLNRGLYGYTFGSGTRLTVV.

The CDR3 here is CASSPTGGNYEQYF. The CDR3 DNA follows: TGCGCCAGCAGCCCGACAGGGGGCAACTACGAGCAGTACTTC. The J gene is TRBJ2-7, the V gene TRBV5-1, with 10 bases lining up with TRBD1. The V and J ends lost 4 bases and 3 bases, in that order; junction bases with no gene match: 4. The CDR3 runs 14 residues. The germline CDR1 and CDR2 sequences are SGHRS and YFSETQ.

This clone has a single count. This sequence joins TRBV6-5 and TRBJ1-6; D is unclear. This CDR3 spans 14 amino acids. V was shortened by 2 bases and J by 4 bases, with 6 bases between the two germline ends. The germline V gene encodes CDR1 MNHEY and CDR2 SVGAGI. CDR3 amino acids: CASSYVQYNSPLHF. The CDR3 DNA reads as TGTGCCAGCAGTTACGTTCAGTATAATTCACCCCTCCACTTT.

V usage is TRBV19 and J usage is TRBJ1-5; TRBD1 agrees at 8 bases. The ends lost 10 bases at V and 6 bases at J; junction bases unmatched: 11. The CDR3 extends over 14 amino acids. Germline CDR1 reads LNHDA; CDR2 reads SQIVND (reference sequence). In nucleotides, the CDR3 is TGTGCCACCTTAGACAGGGGAAAGGGTCAGCCCCAGCATTTT. Its protein is CATLDRGKGQPQHF.

The chain has TRBV4-2 and TRBJ2-4; 7 bases fit TRBD2. Trimming took 1 base from V and 8 from J; bases not matched to a gene: 11. Per the germline V gene, CDR1 is LGHNA and CDR2 is YNFKEQ. The CDR3 is 16 amino acids. In nucleotides, the CDR3 is TGTGCCAGCAGCCAAGGGATGGCGGGAGATGCGGACATTCAGTACTTC. It encodes CASSQGMAGDADIQYF.

The V and J genes are TRBV25-1 and TRBJ2-7, with TRBD2 matching 8 bases. Looked up from germline, CDR1 is MGHDK and CDR2 is SYGVNS. Trimming removed 1 base from V and 0 bases from J; junction bases left unmatched: 2. CDR3 length equals 15 residues. The CDR3 DNA follows: TGTGCCAGCAGTGAATGGGGGACTAGCTCCTACGAGCAGTACTTC. It is translated as CASSEWGTSSYEQYF.

The chain combines TRBV19 with TRBJ2-7; 7 positions match TRBD2. The germline V gene has CDR1 LNHDA and CDR2 SQIVND (reference sequence). The CDR3 consists of 15 residues. The ends lost 3 bases at V and 4 bases at J; junction bases unmatched: 9. The DNA of the CDR3 is TGTGCCAGTAGTATTTGGAGCGGGGCGGGGTACGAGCAGTACTTC. Amino acids: CASSIWSGAGYEQYF.

The V gene is TRBV11-2, the J gene TRBJ1-1; D remains ambiguous. This CDR3 is built from 14 residues. In germline, CDR1 is SGHAT, CDR2 FQNNGV. V lost 5 bases, J lost 2 bases, and 12 bases lay in between. In nucleotides, the CDR3 is TGTGCCAGCAGCCTCTGGACGGTTAACACTGAAGCTTTCTTT. Protein product: CASSLWTVNTEAFF.

This clone occurred a few times. This chain links TRBV5-4 with TRBJ2-5; 7 positions agree with TRBD2. V gave up 4 bases and J gave up 5 bases; unmatched junction bases: 11. Germline V gene sequence: CDR1 SGHNT, CDR2 YYREEE (reference sequence). The CDR3 is 15 residues long. The CDR3 nucleotides read TGTGCCAGCAGCCAACCCGGACTAGTCGGGGAGACCCAGTACTTC. The encoded protein is CASSQPGLVGETQYF. Full variable domain (remainder filled in from reference TRBV5-4 and TRBJ2-5): ETGVTQSPTHLIKTRGQQVTLRCSSQSGHNTVSWYQQALGQGPQFIFQYYREEENGRGNFPPRFSGLQFPNYSSELNVNALELDDSALYLCASSQPGLVGETQYFGPGTRLLVL.

The rearrangement uses TRBV11-2 and TRBJ1-2, with D maybe TRBD1 (5 bases). Trimming took off 5 bases at V and 4 bases at J, with 14 bases between the two ends. The CDR3 extends over 14 amino acids. CDR1 SGHAT and CDR2 FQNNGV come from the germline V gene. In nucleotides, the CDR3 is TGTGCCAGCAGCCCACCGACAGATCCCTATGGCTACACCTTC. Encoded protein: CASSPPTDPYGYTF.

The rearrangement links TRBV6-4 to TRBJ2-1, with 7 bases that match TRBD1. V shed 5 bases and J 0 bases; nucleotides not matched to a gene: 1. The V gene's germline CDR1 is MRHNA and CDR2 SNTAGT. This CDR3 contains 14 residues. CDR3 amino acids: CASSSGGSYNEQFF. The CDR3 DNA reads as TGTGCCAGCAGTTCAGGGGGCTCCTACAATGAGCAGTTCTTC.

This sequence joins TRBV2 and TRBJ2-7; TRBD2 matches 11 bases. Trimming cost V 6 bases and J 3 bases; bases outside gene matches: 7. The CDR3 covers 15 residues. Germline V gene sequence: CDR1 SNHLY, CDR2 FYNNEI. The CDR3 spells CASRHGTSGIYEQYF. In DNA form, the CDR3 reads TGTGCCAGCAGACACGGGACTAGCGGAATCTACGAGCAGTACTTC.

The rearrangement joins TRBV5-1 to TRBJ2-1; TRBD2 aligns across 7 bases. Losses at the gene ends were 4 bases for V and 4 bases for J; bases not matched to a gene: 8. The germline V gene has CDR1 SGHRS and CDR2 YFSETQ. The CDR3 consists of 15 residues. CDR3 bases: TGCGCCAGCAGCGTGGGAGCTAGCGGTTACAATGAGCAGTTCTTC. Translating it yields CASSVGASGYNEQFF.

V usage is TRBV19 and J usage is TRBJ1-2; the match to TRBD1 covers 8 bases. The germline V gene has CDR1 LNHDA and CDR2 SQIVND (reference sequence). This CDR3 is 14 amino acids long. The V gene end was trimmed by 5 bases and the J gene end by 8 bases; junction bases not matched to a gene: 10. The CDR3 region is CASSPGQAIGGYTF. CDR3 coding DNA: TGTGCCAGTAGTCCGGGACAGGCCATCGGGGGCTACACCTTC.